This T cell receptor (beta chain) came from a study of memory CD4+ T cells and cytomegalovirus serostatus. Original processing methods: Out-of-frame sequences were removed, leaving roughly 2,200,000 distinct TCRbeta sequences. TCRdb's table, derived via immunoSEQ multiplex PCR, lists solely in-frame clones and lacks some. V and J calls and clone size are given by that table; D and trimming were obtained from the DNA. There are around 53,000 clones in the sample; about 80% occur only once, and about 1.4% lies in the top ten. Single viable CD3+CD4+CD8-CD45RO+ cells were sorted as the memory CD4+ T cells. The source material was memory CD4+ T cells from blood. The receptor's source is an adult in good health and CMV-seropositive.

CDR3: CASSAGLAGVREQFF. The CDR3 region has the DNA TGTGCCAGCAGCGCGGGACTAGCGGGGGTGCGGGAGCAGTTCTTC. The J gene is TRBJ2-1, the V gene TRBV9, with 14 nucleotides matching TRBD2. Per germline, CDR1 SGDLS and CDR2 YYNGEE. V dropped 3 bases and J dropped 10; count of bases not matched to a gene: 6. The CDR3 consists of 15 residues.